This record concerns one T cell receptor (beta chain) sequence. The data were taken from a study of blood T cell repertoires in COVID-19. Study-wide background: Sample material is recorded as cDNA or gDNA derived from T cells, B-cell-depleted T cells, or PBMCs.

TCRdb's table, derived via immunoSEQ multiplex PCR, lists solely in-frame clones and lacks some. The table includes about 400,000 clones, approximately 88% detected once. Germline loops: CDR1 GTSNPN, CDR2 SVGIG (reference sequence). CDR3 size: 17 residues. V shed 0 bases, J shed 0 bases, and the junction held 5 bases outside the gene matches. The origin of this receptor is a middle-aged woman with acute COVID-19. What was sequenced was PBMCs or T cells enriched from blood (not recorded which). The rearrangement joins TRBV30 to TRBJ1-6; 7 positions match TRBD1. CDR3 residues: CAWSVGQGVSYNSPLHF. In DNA form, the CDR3 reads TGTGCCTGGAGTGTAGGGCAGGGGGTCTCCTATAATTCACCCCTCCACTTT.